The T cell receptor beta chain described here comes from a study of naive and memory T cell subsets. The CDR3 totals 15 residues. In germline, CDR1 is SGHTA, CDR2 FQGNSA. Trimming removed 5 bases from V and 7 bases from J, with 18 bases in between. Study-wide results and caveats: RNA-based TCR counts may shift with T cell activation and differentiation. Over 95% of naive TCR sequences appeared only once, unlike memory subsets.

Cells stained for CD3, CD4, CD8, CD45RA and CD27 were sorted into four subsets. An equimolar mix of two oligonucleotides served as the beta constant-region primer for TRBC1 and TRBC2. TCRdb fed the UMI-ligation and nested PCR reads into MiXCR, producing one record per CDR3 protein. This sample has roughly 31,000 distinct CDR3 sequences; around 11% occur once, and the top ten carry about 15%. In its sample, this clonotype was seen a few times. Its antigen is currently unknown. Sequencing was carried out using effector memory CD4+ T cells from blood. Subset: effector memory, CD45RA- CD27-. The chain recombines TRBV7-2 with TRBJ2-1; no reliable D call. The clonotype was recovered from a human donor in good health. In DNA, the CDR3 is TGTGCCAGCAGCCCCCGGTGGGCGAACCAGAATGAGCAGTTCTTC. Its protein is CASSPRWANQNEQFF.